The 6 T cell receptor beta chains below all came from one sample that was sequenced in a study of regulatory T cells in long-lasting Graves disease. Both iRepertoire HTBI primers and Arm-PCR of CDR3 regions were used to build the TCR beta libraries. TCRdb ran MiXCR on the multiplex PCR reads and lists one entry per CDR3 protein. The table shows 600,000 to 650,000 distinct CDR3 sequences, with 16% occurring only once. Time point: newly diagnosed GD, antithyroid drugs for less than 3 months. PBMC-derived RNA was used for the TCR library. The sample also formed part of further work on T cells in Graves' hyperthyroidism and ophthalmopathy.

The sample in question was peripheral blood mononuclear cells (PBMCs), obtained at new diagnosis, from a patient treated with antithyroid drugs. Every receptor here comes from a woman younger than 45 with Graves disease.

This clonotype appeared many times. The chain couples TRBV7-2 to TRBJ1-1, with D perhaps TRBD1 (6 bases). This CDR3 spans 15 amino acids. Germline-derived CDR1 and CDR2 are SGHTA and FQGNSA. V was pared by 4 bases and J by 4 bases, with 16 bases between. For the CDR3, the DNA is TGTGCCAGCAGCTCCCTCGGAGGGGGGGCCACTGAAGCTTTCTTT. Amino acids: CASSSLGGGATEAFF.

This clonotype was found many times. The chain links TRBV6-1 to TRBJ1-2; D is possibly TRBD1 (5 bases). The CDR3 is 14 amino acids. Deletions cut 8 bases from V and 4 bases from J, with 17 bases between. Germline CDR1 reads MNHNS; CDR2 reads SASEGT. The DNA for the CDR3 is TGTGCCAGCGGACGAGGGGCGGACCTCTATGGCTACACCTTC. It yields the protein CASGRGADLYGYTF.

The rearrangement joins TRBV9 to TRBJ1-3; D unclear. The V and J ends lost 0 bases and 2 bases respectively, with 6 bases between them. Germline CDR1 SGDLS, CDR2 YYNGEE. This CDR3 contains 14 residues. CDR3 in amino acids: CASSVGKTGNTIYF. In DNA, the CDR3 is TGTGCCAGCAGCGTAGGGAAGACTGGAAACACCATATATTTT.

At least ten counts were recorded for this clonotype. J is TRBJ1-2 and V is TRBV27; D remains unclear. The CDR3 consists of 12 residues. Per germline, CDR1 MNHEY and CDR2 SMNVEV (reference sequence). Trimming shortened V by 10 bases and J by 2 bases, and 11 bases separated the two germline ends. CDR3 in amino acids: CATVDWNYGYTF. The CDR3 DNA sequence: TGTGCCACCGTCGATTGGAACTATGGCTACACCTTC.

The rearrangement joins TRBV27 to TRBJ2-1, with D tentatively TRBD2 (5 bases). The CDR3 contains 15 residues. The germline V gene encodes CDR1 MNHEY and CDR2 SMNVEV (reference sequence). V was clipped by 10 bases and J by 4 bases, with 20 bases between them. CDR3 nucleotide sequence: TGTGCCACTAAGGGTTTCGGGTCGGGATACAATGAGCAGTTCTTC. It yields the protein CATKGFGSGYNEQFF.

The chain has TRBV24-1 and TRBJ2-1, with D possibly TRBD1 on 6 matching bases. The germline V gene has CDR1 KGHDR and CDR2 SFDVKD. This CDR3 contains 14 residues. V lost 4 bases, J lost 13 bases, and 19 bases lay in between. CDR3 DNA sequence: TGTGCCACCAGTGAAACGACAGGTGGAACCGACCAGTTCTTC. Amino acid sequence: CATSETTGGTDQFF.